The subject of this entry is one T cell receptor (beta chain). Its antigen is unknown. Primers for the PCR totalled 60 Vbeta and 13 Jbeta. Generated by immunoSEQ multiplex PCR, the TCRdb table keeps only in-frame clones and is missing some. The table shows roughly 150,000 clones, with 76% occurring only once. The data belong to a study of cytomegalovirus exposure and HLA in healthy donors. Overall study results and limits: A link between a missense DCLRE1C variant and TCR beta V- and J-gene trimming emerged from a later analysis. Sequences of the TCR beta chain were said to predict the HLA-A and HLA-B alleles of most subjects accurately.

The CDR3 is made up of 18 amino acids. CDR1 and CDR2 (germline): MDHEN, SYDVKM. Material for sequencing was PBMCs. This TCR was recovered from a male donor in good health and CMV-seronegative. The chain links TRBV28 to TRBJ2-5; 13 bases line up with TRBD2. The last part of the DNA fits TRBJ2-7 better; the J call may be wrong. CDR3 amino acids: CASSRRPSGLAGLYEQYF. The CDR3 coding sequence is TGTGCCAGCAGCCGACGACCCTCGGGACTAGCGGGACTCTACGAGCAGTACTTC.